These 24 T cell receptor beta chains originate from one sample sequenced in a study of identical twins. A single record per CDR3 protein comes from TCRdb applying MiXCR to the 5' RACE reads. The profile covers 260,000 or so distinct CDR3 sequences, with 6% to 8.5% appearing a single time and under 6.5% taken by the ten largest. This sample also appeared in a second study, on yellow fever vaccine responses in identical twins.

Sequencing was done on a sample of CD8+ T cells sorted from blood. The source is a woman aged 18-29 years in good health.

The chain employs TRBV5-4 and TRBJ2-7, with TRBD1 identical over 9 bases. V was pared by 0 bases and J by 5 bases, with 3 bases of the junction left unmatched. Germline CDR1 SGHNT, CDR2 YYREEE (reference sequence). This CDR3 spans 14 amino acids. CDR3 amino acids: CASSLAGQGDEQYF. CDR3 bases: TGTGCCAGCAGCTTGGCGGGACAGGGAGACGAGCAGTACTTC.

This clonotype came up a few times. This rearrangement joins TRBV27 to TRBJ2-5; the D gene is possibly TRBD1 (5 bases). Germline CDR1 MNHEY, CDR2 SMNVEV (reference sequence). V was pared by 5 bases and J by 5 bases, with 18 bases between. The CDR3 spans 15 residues. DNA for the CDR3: TGTGCCAGCAGTCGGAGAGGCAGGGAAGGGGAGACCCAGTACTTC. Translating gives CASSRRGREGETQYF.

The chain carries TRBV12-3 or TRBV12-4 and TRBJ2-3; no firm D call. This CDR3 is built from 14 residues. With 3 bases removed from V and 2 bases from J, the gap between germline ends came to 9 bases. CDR3 coding DNA: TGTGCCAGCAGTTTTTATGCCCTCACAGATACGCAGTATTTT. It specifies CASSFYALTDTQYF.

This clonotype was observed at least ten times. The chain links TRBV5-5 to TRBJ2-7, with D perhaps TRBD1 (6 bases). The germline V and J ends were trimmed by 2 bases and 3 bases, with 15 bases remaining between them. Germline CDR1 and CDR2: SGHKS and YYEKEE (reference sequence). This CDR3 spans 15 amino acids. The CDR3 reads CASSFARGPYYEQYF. CDR3 coding DNA: TGTGCCAGCAGCTTCGCCAGGGGCCCCTACTACGAGCAGTACTTC. Together with reference TRBV5-5 and TRBJ2-7, the CDR3 gives the full variable domain: DAGVTQSPTHLIKTRGQQVTLRCSPISGHKSVSWYQQVLGQGPQFIFQYYEKEERGRGNFPDRFSARQFPNYSSELNVNALLLGDSALYLCASSFARGPYYEQYFGPGTRLTVT.

This clonotype was picked up many times. The chain recombines TRBV11-2 with TRBJ2-5; no reliable D call. CDR3 length: 14 residues. CDR1 is SGHAT, CDR2 FQNNGV, per germline. V was clipped by 3 bases and J by 2 bases, with 10 bases between them. CDR3 protein: CASSFDNMQETQYF. CDR3 DNA: TGTGCCAGCAGCTTCGACAACATGCAAGAGACCCAGTACTTC.

This clonotype was detected only a few times. The chain has TRBV27 and TRBJ2-1; 11 nucleotides match TRBD2. V lost 2 bases and J lost 4; bases outside the gene matches: 10. The CDR3 length is 18 residues. Germline assignment: CDR1 MNHEY and CDR2 SMNVEV (reference sequence). CDR3 in amino acids: CASSLLGTSGISYNEQFF. The CDR3 DNA follows: TGTGCCAGCAGTTTACTCGGGACTAGCGGAATATCATACAATGAGCAGTTCTTC.

This clonotype was seen at least ten times. This chain's CDR3 is CASSQTGQGKNTGELFF. In DNA, the CDR3 is TGTGCCAGCAGCCAAACTGGACAGGGAAAGAACACCGGGGAGCTGTTTTTT. This chain uses TRBV3-1 with TRBJ2-2; 8 positions agree with TRBD1. There are 17 residues in the CDR3. Germline values: CDR1 LGHDT, CDR2 YNNKEL (reference sequence). V was clipped by 2 bases and J by 1 base; unmatched bases: 6.

This clonotype was counted at least ten times. The J gene is TRBJ1-1, the V gene TRBV13, with 9 bases identical to TRBD1. Germline loops: CDR1 PRHDT, CDR2 FYEKMQ (reference sequence). V shed 3 bases and J 5 bases; nucleotides not matched to a gene: 4. CDR3 length: 14 residues. CDR3 region: CASSLTGGITEAFF. The CDR3 nucleotides are TGTGCCAGCAGCTTGACAGGGGGAATTACTGAAGCTTTCTTT. Full variable domain (outside the CDR3, taken from reference TRBV13 and TRBJ1-1): AAGVIQSPRHLIKEKRETATLKCYPIPRHDTVYWYQQGPGQDPQFLISFYEKMQSDKGSIPDRFSAQQFSDYHSELNMSSLELGDSALYFCASSLTGGITEAFFGQGTRLTVV.

This clonotype was seen at least ten times. The gene calls are TRBV12-3 or TRBV12-4 and TRBJ1-2; 10 nucleotides line up with TRBD1. Trimming took 4 bases from V and 7 from J; bases not matched to a gene: 9. This CDR3 contains 15 residues. CDR3 in amino acids: CASSSWDRGIGGYTF. The CDR3 nucleotides read TGTGCCAGCAGTTCATGGGACAGGGGAATAGGTGGCTACACCTTC.

The V and J genes are TRBV3-1 and TRBJ1-5; no firm D call. The germline V gene has CDR1 LGHDT and CDR2 YNNKEL (reference sequence). The CDR3 totals 14 residues. Trimming left V 0 bases short and J 11 bases short, with 14 bases between. The chain's CDR3 is CASSQDGLLGAQHF. The CDR3 nucleotides read TGTGCCAGCAGCCAAGACGGGCTACTTGGGGCCCAGCATTTT.

The rearrangement uses TRBV29-1 and TRBJ2-7; unclear D gene. CDR3 length: 11 residues. Germline assignment: CDR1 SQVTM and CDR2 ANQGSEA. V was trimmed by 3 bases and J by 3 bases, leaving 6 bases between them. CDR3: CSVDSGYEQYF. The CDR3 nucleotides are TGCAGCGTTGATTCCGGCTACGAGCAGTACTTC.

A note on this clonotype: One end of the junction varies from germline; a read error may be responsible. This chain links TRBV20-1 with TRBJ2-3; no firm D call. CDR1 and CDR2 from the germline V gene are DFQATT and SNEGSKA (reference sequence). This CDR3 contains 15 residues. CDR3 DNA: TGCTGTGCTAGAGTACCCTCAGTTGGTACAGATACGCAGTATTTT. This encodes CCARVPSVGTDTQYF.

This clonotype was recorded a few times. The chain recombines TRBV7-8 with TRBJ2-3; D is unresolved. Trimming removed 1 base at V and 0 bases at J, with 14 bases between. The CDR3 is 17 amino acids. Germline V CDR1 and CDR2: SGHVS, FQNEAQ. The CDR3 protein is CASSLEAGTISTDTQYF. CDR3 in DNA: TGTGCCAGCAGCTTAGAGGCAGGAACAATTAGCACAGATACGCAGTATTTT.

This clonotype was seen only a few times. The chain has TRBV3-1 and TRBJ2-1; 11 nucleotides agree with TRBD2. This CDR3 spans 16 amino acids. Germline V gene data show CDR1 as LGHDT and CDR2 as YNNKEL (reference sequence). V lost 2 bases, J lost 8 bases, and 8 bases stayed unmatched. The CDR3 DNA reads as TGTGCCAGCAGCCAAAAACTAGCGGGAGTTCTCGATGAGCAGTTCTTC. Translation gives CASSQKLAGVLDEQFF.

This clonotype was picked up many times. This chain links TRBV15 with TRBJ1-5; no clear D gene. The CDR3 runs 14 residues. The germline CDR1 and CDR2 sequences are LNHNV and YYDKDF (reference sequence). Trimming took 4 bases from V and 3 from J, leaving 10 bases between them. CDR3 amino acids: CATSKVDSNQPQHF. The CDR3 region has the DNA TGTGCCACCAGCAAGGTGGACTCCAATCAGCCCCAGCATTTT.

J is TRBJ1-2 and V is TRBV9, with D maybe TRBD1 (6 bases). Germline-derived CDR1 and CDR2 are SGDLS and YYNGEE. Between the trimmed V and J ends, which lost 3 bases and 7 bases, there was a span of 10 bases. The CDR3 is made up of 12 amino acids. CDR3: CASSDRVAGYTF. The DNA for the CDR3 is TGTGCCAGCAGCGACAGGGTCGCTGGCTACACCTTC.

This clonotype came up many times. The chain joins TRBV6-4 to TRBJ2-1, with D maybe TRBD2 (5 bases). Germline loops: CDR1 MRHNA, CDR2 SNTAGT. The CDR3 extends over 14 amino acids. Trimming took 2 bases from V and 5 from J, leaving 10 bases between them. CDR3 loop: CASSDGRGNNEQFF. CDR3 DNA sequence: TGTGCCAGCAGTGACGGGAGAGGCAACAATGAGCAGTTCTTC.

The chain couples TRBV7-6 to TRBJ2-1; 12 bases match TRBD2. The CDR3 runs 15 residues. With 5 bases clipped from V and 8 bases from J, the junction kept 7 bases outside the gene matches. The germline gives CDR1 SGHVS, CDR2 FNYEAQ. The CDR3 region is CASSLGLAGWDEQFF. CDR3 DNA: TGTGCCAGCAGCCTGGGACTAGCGGGTTGGGATGAGCAGTTCTTC. The complete variable domain, with remaining parts taken from reference TRBV7-6 and TRBJ2-1, reads GAGVSQSPRYKVTKRGQDVALRCDPISGHVSLYWYRQALGQGPEFLTYFNYEAQQDKSGLPNDRFSAERPEGSISTLTIQRTEQRDSAMYRCASSLGLAGWDEQFFGPGTRLTVL.

This clonotype was counted only a few times. The V gene is TRBV25-1, the J gene TRBJ2-7, with D perhaps TRBD1 (7 bases). The CDR3 sequence is 14 residues long. The germline gives CDR1 MGHDK, CDR2 SYGVNS. Trimming left V 3 bases short and J 5 bases short, with 14 bases between. CDR3 DNA: TGTGCCAGCAGTGACCACGTCAGGGGGGACGAGCAGTACGTC. It encodes CASSDHVRGDEQYV.

This rearrangement joins TRBV5-6 to TRBJ2-3; TRBD2 matches at 14 bases. The ends lost 1 base at V and 1 base at J; junction bases unmatched: 5. This CDR3 has 18 amino acids. Germline V gene lookup returns CDR1 SGHDT and CDR2 YYEEEE. CDR3 DNA: TGTGCCAGCAGCTTGCCGGGACTAGCGGGAGATGGCACAGATACGCAGTATTTT. It yields the protein CASSLPGLAGDGTDTQYF.

The V gene is TRBV5-1, the J gene TRBJ2-1; D is perhaps TRBD1 (6 bases). Trimming cost V 2 bases and J 2 bases, with 11 bases left between them. The CDR3 covers 15 residues. Germline V gene sequence: CDR1 SGHRS, CDR2 YFSETQ. The CDR3 here is CASSFTGGTYNEQFF. The CDR3 nucleotides read TGCGCCAGCAGCTTCACTGGGGGCACCTACAATGAGCAGTTCTTC.

This clonotype was counted between two and nine times. The rearrangement links TRBV3-1 to TRBJ2-1; D is ambiguous. The germline V gene encodes CDR1 LGHDT and CDR2 YNNKEL (reference sequence). The CDR3 consists of 16 residues. V shed 4 bases and J shed 8 bases, with 21 bases lying between them. In DNA, the CDR3 is TGTGCCAGCAGCCGACCGGTGGGCCCAAATTACCATGAGCAGTTCTTC. It yields the protein CASSRPVGPNYHEQFF.

This clonotype was found many times. This rearrangement joins TRBV6-2 or TRBV6-3 to TRBJ1-1, with a tentative D call TRBD1 (6 bases). Germline CDR1 MNHEY, CDR2 SVGEGT. The V and J ends lost 2 bases and 1 base respectively, with 14 bases between them. This CDR3 is 16 amino acids long. CDR3 in amino acids: CASSYPTGGRNTEAFF. The CDR3 DNA is TGTGCCAGCAGTTACCCTACTGGGGGGCGGAACACTGAAGCTTTCTTT.

The sample holds a few counts of this clonotype. The chain has TRBV7-9 and TRBJ1-4; maybe TRBD1 (6 bases). The CDR3 extends over 17 amino acids. CDR1 SEHNR and CDR2 FQNEAQ come from the germline V gene (reference sequence). Trimming stripped 1 base from V and 5 bases from J, with 17 bases between. The CDR3 spells CASSLGRGTDKNEKLFF. CDR3 nucleotides: TGTGCCAGCAGCTTAGGTAGGGGGACGGACAAGAATGAAAAACTGTTTTTT.